Reported below is one T cell receptor (beta chain). The antigen remains undetermined. Assay used: immunoSEQ multiplex PCR; TCRdb lists only in-frame clones, some missing. Counted here are roughly 190,000 clones, approximately 90% occurring once; the ten biggest clones make up around 3.7%. CDR3 size: 14 residues. The ends lost 9 bases at V and 4 bases at J; junction bases unmatched: 11. Germline CDR1 reads LNHDA; CDR2 reads SQIVND (reference sequence). The sample originates from a study of T cell responses to AZD1222 COVID-19 vaccine. The study, taken as a whole, reports: In all cases, repertoires were sampled only after the peak T cell response.

V usage is TRBV19 and J usage is TRBJ2-7; 8 nucleotides line up with TRBD1. The TCR sequence derives from an adult who received the AZD1222 COVID-19 vaccine. The sequences come from peripheral blood, collected 28 days after the second AZD1222 dose. The chain's CDR3 is CARLRDRRAYEQYF. Here the CDR3 DNA reads TGTGCCAGACTAAGGGACAGGCGTGCGTACGAGCAGTACTTC.